The 31 T cell receptor beta chains reported below all come from one sample, sequenced in a study of control samples from healthy donors and cancer patients. The table came from immunoSEQ multiplex PCR; TCRdb's copy has only in-frame clones and leaves some out. The sample carries 150,000 to 200,000 clones, just over 90% recorded once. Input material: blood. These TCRs come from a young man in good health.

The rearrangement links TRBV10-3 to TRBJ2-5; D is unresolved. Germline V CDR1 and CDR2: ENHRY, SYGVKD. The length of the CDR3 is 14 residues. V was cut by 3 bases and J by 0 bases, with 8 bases left in between. CDR3 in amino acids: CAISESVYQETQYF. DNA of the CDR3: TGTGCCATCAGTGAATCTGTGTACCAAGAGACCCAGTACTTC.

The V gene is TRBV6-5, the J gene TRBJ2-1; 10 bases map to TRBD1. The junction had 6 bases not matched to a gene; V was cut back by 4 bases and J by 9 bases. Germline values: CDR1 MNHEY, CDR2 SVGAGI. CDR3 size: 14 residues. DNA for the CDR3: TGTGCCAGCAGTTGGGGGACAGGGGCCAGTGAGCAGTTCTTC. It specifies CASSWGTGASEQFF.

The chain carries TRBV7-9 and TRBJ2-7; 9 bases align to TRBD2. This CDR3 is 15 amino acids long. Trimming removed 1 base from V and 2 bases from J; junction bases left unmatched: 3. Germline CDR1 reads SEHNR; CDR2 reads FQNEAQ (reference sequence). CDR3 amino acids: CASSLEGGGAYEQYF. CDR3 coding DNA: TGTGCCAGCAGCTTAGAGGGCGGGGGGGCCTACGAGCAGTACTTC.

This chain links TRBV4-1 with TRBJ2-3; D gene ambiguous. Trimming stripped 6 bases from V and 2 bases from J, with 15 bases between. The CDR3 sequence is 15 residues long. The germline V gene has CDR1 MGHRA and CDR2 YSYEKL. DNA of the CDR3: TGCGCCAGCAGTCCTTCGGCAGGTTCCACAGATACGCAGTATTTT. Encoded protein: CASSPSAGSTDTQYF.

The chain uses TRBV28 and TRBJ2-1, with TRBD2 matching 9 bases. The trim removed 3 bases at V and 6 bases at J, leaving 6 bases unmatched. The CDR3 spans 15 residues. The V gene's germline CDR1 is MDHEN and CDR2 SYDVKM. This chain's CDR3 is CASSFGTSRANEQFF. The CDR3 nucleotides are TGTGCCAGCAGTTTCGGGACTAGCCGGGCCAATGAGCAGTTCTTC.

Concerning this clone: Other DNA sequences of this sample code for an identical CDR3. This sequence joins TRBV2 and TRBJ1-1; D is unclear. The germline V gene encodes CDR1 SNHLY and CDR2 FYNNEI. Trimming left V 3 bases short and J 1 base short, with 6 bases between. CDR3 length equals 13 residues. The CDR3 region is CASSELENTEAFF. Written as DNA, the CDR3 is TGTGCCAGCAGTGAGCTGGAGAACACTGAAGCTTTCTTT.

CDR3 DNA sequence: TGTGCCAGCAGGCCTAGCTCTGGAAACACCATATATTTT. It yields the protein CASRPSSGNTIYF. The chain combines TRBV27 with TRBJ1-3; D is unresolved. Germline V CDR1 and CDR2: MNHEY, SMNVEV (reference sequence). The CDR3 has 13 amino acids. V was cut by 6 bases and J by 0 bases, with 6 bases left in between.

This chain joins TRBV18 and TRBJ2-1; no firm D call. The CDR3 length is 11 residues. V was shortened by 5 bases and J by 6 bases, with 5 bases between the two germline ends. In germline, CDR1 is KGHSH, CDR2 LQKENI. CDR3: CASSIGNEQFF. CDR3 DNA: TGTGCCAGCTCAATAGGCAATGAGCAGTTCTTC.

V and J are TRBV6-5 and TRBJ2-7; D is possibly TRBD1 (5 bases). Germline CDR1 reads MNHEY; CDR2 reads SVGAGI. This CDR3 region has 15 residues. Trimming cost V 6 bases and J 2 bases, with 17 bases left between them. The CDR3 DNA follows: TGTGCCAGCAGCCGGCAGGGTGGTCAGGCCTACGAGCAGTACTTC. Its protein is CASSRQGGQAYEQYF.

This chain links TRBV7-6 with TRBJ2-7; 7 nucleotides align to TRBD1. V shed 5 bases, J shed 0 bases, and the junction held 7 bases outside the gene matches. This CDR3 has 15 amino acids. Germline V CDR1 and CDR2: SGHVS, FNYEAQ. The CDR3 DNA reads TGTGCCAGCAGCCCGGGACAGTTCCCCTCCTACGAGCAGTACTTC. Residues: CASSPGQFPSYEQYF.

The CDR3 nucleotides are TGTGCCAGCAGTTACAACTCTGGAAACACCATATATTTT. Translation gives CASSYNSGNTIYF. The chain recombines TRBV6-5 with TRBJ1-3; D uncertain. Germline V gives CDR1 MNHEY, CDR2 SVGAGI. Trimming removed 2 bases from V and 0 bases from J, with 2 bases in between. This CDR3 spans 13 amino acids.

J is TRBJ1-2 and V is TRBV30; D is undetermined. This CDR3 is 13 amino acids long. Germline V CDR1 and CDR2: GTSNPN, SVGIG (reference sequence). Trimming cost V 0 bases and J 5 bases, with 10 bases left between them. The CDR3 sequence: CAWSVPGPYGYTF. CDR3 DNA sequence: TGTGCCTGGAGTGTACCTGGACCGTATGGCTACACCTTC.

V and J are TRBV5-1 and TRBJ2-3; TRBD1 matches 8 bases. The CDR3 spans 15 residues. In germline, CDR1 is SGHRS, CDR2 YFSETQ. J was trimmed by 6 bases and V by 0 bases; bases with no gene match: 6. The CDR3 region has the DNA TGCGCCAGCAGCTTGGCCCCAACAGGGGGTGATACGCAGTATTTT. Protein product: CASSLAPTGGDTQYF.

The chain carries TRBV12-1 and TRBJ1-6. TRBV12-1 is a pseudogene segment. This CDR3 is built from 15 residues. The DNA for the CDR3 is TGTGCCAGCAGCCCCCCGGGGGGGCTAGAATCACCCCTCCACTTT. Protein sequence: CASSPPGGLESPLHF.

The rearrangement uses TRBV29-1 and TRBJ1-1, with 8 bases lining up with TRBD1. Germline CDR1 is SQVTM and CDR2 is ANQGSEA. V dropped 4 bases and J dropped 1; count of bases not matched to a gene: 2. The CDR3 consists of 13 residues. In DNA form, the CDR3 reads TGCAGCGTTGTAGGGACAGGGAACACTGAAGCTTTCTTT. It codes for CSVVGTGNTEAFF.

V gene TRBV5-4 combines with J gene TRBJ2-1; 9 positions agree with TRBD1. This CDR3 has 15 amino acids. V was clipped by 0 bases and J by 2 bases; unmatched bases: 0. CDR1 and CDR2 (germline): SGHNT, YYREEE (reference sequence). The CDR3 reads CASSLGTGAYNEQFF. The CDR3 coding sequence is TGTGCCAGCAGCTTGGGGACAGGGGCCTACAATGAGCAGTTCTTC.

J is TRBJ1-2 and V is TRBV30, with D perhaps matching TRBD1 (5 bases). V lost 3 bases and J 3 bases, leaving 14 bases between the germline ends. In germline, CDR1 is GTSNPN, CDR2 SVGIG (reference sequence). The CDR3 is made up of 14 amino acids. CDR3: CAWSGGVLDYGYTF. In DNA, the CDR3 is TGTGCCTGGAGCGGGGGAGTGCTGGACTATGGCTACACCTTC.

This clone was recorded only once. The gene calls are TRBV27 and TRBJ2-7; 14 bases align to TRBD2. The junction had 20 bases not matched to a gene; V was cut back by 10 bases and J by 0 bases. The CDR3 covers 20 residues. Per germline, CDR1 MNHEY and CDR2 SMNVEV (reference sequence). CDR3 protein: CATQVYAPGLAGASSYEQYF. Here the CDR3 DNA reads TGTGCCACCCAAGTTTACGCCCCGGGACTAGCGGGAGCCTCCTCCTACGAGCAGTACTTC.

The chain carries TRBV18 and TRBJ2-7; the match to TRBD1 covers 7 bases. This CDR3 region has 15 residues. The germline V gene has CDR1 KGHSH and CDR2 LQKENI. With 0 bases clipped from V and 3 bases from J, the junction kept 5 bases outside the gene matches. The CDR3 reads CASSPPDRRGYEQYF. DNA for the CDR3: TGTGCCAGCTCACCACCGGACAGGAGAGGCTACGAGCAGTACTTC.

The chain couples TRBV2 to TRBJ2-1, with D tentatively TRBD2 (6 bases). Trimming took 6 bases from V and 4 from J, leaving 13 bases between them. The CDR3 has 14 residues. Germline CDR1 reads SNHLY; CDR2 reads FYNNEI. CDR3 nucleotides: TGTGCCAGCAGATTGGGACTGCAGTACAATGAGCAGTTCTTC. Translated, it gives CASRLGLQYNEQFF.

Worth noting for this clone: This same CDR3 is encoded by further DNA sequences in the sample. V is TRBV5-1 and J is TRBJ1-2, with TRBD1 matching 10 bases. Germline V gives CDR1 SGHRS, CDR2 YFSETQ. There are 13 residues in the CDR3. Trimming cost V 4 bases and J 5 bases; bases outside gene matches: 2. CDR3 coding DNA: TGCGCCAGCAGCCCGGGACAGGGGTATGGCTACACCTTC. This translates into CASSPGQGYGYTF.

CDR3 amino acids: CASSLGGRVPNYGYTF. The CDR3 DNA reads as TGTGCCAGCAGCTTAGGGGGACGGGTTCCTAACTATGGCTACACCTTC. The chain carries TRBV7-2 and TRBJ1-2; D may be TRBD1 (5 bases). The CDR3 has 16 residues. The V end was cut by 1 base, the J end by 0 bases, with 12 bases between. CDR1 SGHTA and CDR2 FQGNSA come from the germline V gene.

This clone was seen only a few times. V gene TRBV18 combines with J gene TRBJ2-1; tentatively, D is TRBD1 (5 bases). CDR1 KGHSH and CDR2 LQKENI come from the germline V gene. V was pared by 0 bases and J by 4 bases, with 10 bases between. The CDR3 covers 15 residues. CDR3 sequence: CASSPPAGPYNEQFF. The CDR3 nucleotides read TGTGCCAGCTCACCACCGGCAGGGCCTTACAATGAGCAGTTCTTC. Looking up the rest from reference TRBV18 and TRBJ2-1 gives the full variable domain: NAGVMQNPRHLVRRRGQEARLRCSPMKGHSHVYWYRQLPEEGLKFMVYLQKENIIDESGMPKERFSAEFPKEGPSILRIQQVVRGDSAAYFCASSPPAGPYNEQFFGPGTRLTVL.

This clone was observed a single time. The chain uses TRBV10-3 and TRBJ1-1; 7 nucleotides align to TRBD1. The trim removed 4 bases at V and 1 base at J, leaving 9 bases unmatched. This CDR3 comprises 16 residues. The germline CDR1 and CDR2 sequences are ENHRY and SYGVKD. As DNA, the CDR3 is TGTGCCATCAGTGGACGGACAGGTTTAGGGAACACTGAAGCTTTCTTT. Translated: CAISGRTGLGNTEAFF.

The chain recombines TRBV28 with TRBJ2-5; tentatively, D is TRBD2 (5 bases). V was cut by 1 base and J by 1 base, with 13 bases left in between. The length of the CDR3 is 16 residues. Germline CDR1 and CDR2: MDHEN and SYDVKM. CDR3 DNA: TGTGCCAGCAGTTTATCTGGGAGACCAGGCCAAGAGACCCAGTACTTC. The encoded protein is CASSLSGRPGQETQYF. Full variable domain (outside the CDR3, taken from reference TRBV28 and TRBJ2-5): DVKVTQSSRYLVKRTGEKVFLECVQDMDHENMFWYRQDPGLGLRLIYFSYDVKMKEKGDIPEGYSVSREKKERFSLILESASTNQTSMYLCASSLSGRPGQETQYFGPGTRLLVL.

This chain connects TRBV2 to TRBJ2-7; either TRBD1 or TRBD2 may fit D (6 bases each). Germline V lookup: CDR1 SNHLY, CDR2 FYNNEI. There are 14 residues in the CDR3. V was cut by 3 bases and J by 2 bases, with 11 bases left in between. The CDR3 is CASSEMGGTYEQYF. The CDR3 bases are TGTGCCAGCAGTGAGATGGGGGGCACCTACGAGCAGTACTTC.

This chain connects TRBV25-1 to TRBJ2-3; D unclear. V dropped 3 bases and J dropped 12 bases, with 16 bases sitting between them. CDR1 is MGHDK, CDR2 SYGVNS, per germline. The CDR3 totals 13 residues. CDR3 DNA sequence: TGTGCCAGCAGTGATGCATCGGCCCGGGCTCAGTATTTT. This translates into CASSDASARAQYF.

This clone has only a few counts. This CDR3 is CASSPTISNTEAFF. CDR3 coding DNA: TGTGCCAGTAGCCCCACTATTTCCAACACTGAAGCTTTCTTT. The chain has TRBV19 and TRBJ1-1; no clear D gene. Trimming removed 6 bases at V and 2 bases at J, with 13 bases between. Germline V gene data show CDR1 as LNHDA and CDR2 as SQIVND (reference sequence). CDR3 length: 14 residues.

The V call is TRBV2, the J call TRBJ2-3; 13 bases are shared with TRBD2. J lost 2 bases, V lost 10 bases, and 3 bases had no gene match. Germline assignment: CDR1 SNHLY and CDR2 FYNNEI. This CDR3 contains 14 residues. The CDR3 protein is CATGTSGTTDTQYF. In nucleotides, the CDR3 is TGTGCCACGGGGACTAGCGGGACCACAGATACGCAGTATTTT.

This sequence joins TRBV29-1 and TRBJ1-2; 7 positions agree with TRBD1. This CDR3 has 13 residues. Germline V CDR1 and CDR2: SQVTM, ANQGSEA. Trimming cost V 7 bases and J 0 bases; bases outside gene matches: 5. The CDR3 spells CSGKTGTNYGYTF. DNA for the CDR3: TGCAGCGGAAAGACAGGGACTAACTATGGCTACACCTTC.

This clone occurred once. The rearrangement joins TRBV6-5 to TRBJ1-5; D is possibly TRBD1 (6 bases). The ends were cut back, 7 bases at V and 4 bases at J, with 11 bases in the middle. The CDR3 has 13 amino acids. Germline values: CDR1 MNHEY, CDR2 SVGAGI. This CDR3 reads CASKNTGNQPQHF. The CDR3 DNA reads as TGTGCCAGCAAAAATACAGGGAATCAGCCCCAGCATTTT.